This T cell receptor beta chain was documented in a study of T cells in Graves' hyperthyroidism and ophthalmopathy (dated by TCRdb to about 2019). Background on the whole study: Peripheral blood was sampled at the time of initial diagnosis, prior to any treatment. A discovery cohort of around 98 patients, about 40 with Graves' ophthalmopathy and more than 55 with stable Graves' hyperthyroidism, was used to find distinguishing TCR V-J signatures. An independent validation cohort of under 20 hyperthyroidism patients and 17 patients who later progressed to ophthalmopathy tested prospective prediction of ophthalmopathy. The 100 or so discovery patients were randomly divided into training and test sets at a 7:3 ratio. In addition, the study compared T-cell repertoires in thyroid tissue and in blood from roughly six Graves' hyperthyroidism patients. After blood sampling, hyperthyroidism patients were treated with methimazole at a starting dose of 30 mg daily, and ophthalmopathy patients were treated with high-dose intravenous methylprednisolone. According to the paper, TCR Vbeta CDR3 sequencing was carried out on 135 peripheral blood samples, which came from fewer than 50 ophthalmopathy, 75 or so hyperthyroidism and around 17 progressor patients. What the study reported, not specific to this receptor: A model built on a 13 V-J signature distinguished ophthalmopathy from stable hyperthyroidism, reaching about 88% sensitivity and around 81% specificity in cross-validation and 80%/75% in testing. Most expanded thyroid clonotypes (frequency above 0.001) were also detected in blood, suggesting blood repertoires may reflect thyroid immune responses. During validation, the model predicted progression to ophthalmopathy a median of around 6 months ahead of onset, with 60% to 71% sensitivity and 72.22% specificity. Sample size was not statistically predetermined, and blinding of investigators to group allocation was not performed.

Stable Graves' hyperthyroidism was defined as no progression to ophthalmopathy during 18 months of follow-up. Hyperthyroidism patients were aged 18 to 65 years and newly diagnosed, with disease duration of less than 2 months. The study excluded patients with uncontrolled infections, other autoimmune diseases, pregnancy or lactation. Diagnoses were based on clinical symptoms, serum thyroxine and TRAb, thyroid ultrasound and orbital computed tomography. PBMCs were separated from roughly 10 ml of fresh peripheral blood using Ficoll-Paque density gradient centrifugation. Total RNA was extracted with Trizol reagent, and quality was checked on an Agilent 2100 Bioanalyzer. Inclusive of the bounding cysteine and phenylalanine, the CDR3 is 13 residues long. The retained sequence is limited to the CDR3, 39 bases, with the frame set at the first base. CDR1 and CDR2 (LNHNV, YYDKDF) derive from the germline V gene (reference sequence). A distance of 8 bases separates the germline ends of V and J, which lose 1 base and 8 bases respectively.

This clonotype was observed at least ten times. Its recognized antigen is unknown. Base qualities are not provided; no much larger clone lies one nucleotide away. The TCR beta CDR3 regions were amplified from RNA transcripts. The TCR CDR3 was subjected to a first round of RT-PCR using the HTBI primer set and the Qiagen OneStep RT-PCR kit. The libraries were constructed in a second round of multiplex PCR and then size-selected and purified. Paired-end sequencing of the libraries was performed with 100 bp reads on an Illumina HiSeq2000. Turning to the authors' computational methods: SOAPnuke was used to process the raw data, with reads discarded if the reads contained adapters or uncalled bases, had a mean Phred below 15, or lacked an exact constant-primer or identifier match. High-quality paired reads were merged using COPE v1.2.5, and each unique nucleotide sequence was defined as a clonotype. Clonotypes were aligned to IMGT TRBV, TRBD and TRBJ reference segments using MiTCR v1.1. The analysis included only V-J combinations with a frequency above 0.0001, which together covered more than 99% of the repertoires. The TCS score was defined as F50 (clonal expansion) divided by E x V (chaos), with BLOSUM62-based TCRdist calculated between CDR3 peptides within each V-J. Welch's t-statistics and random forest reduced around 520 V-J features to 13, which were used in a naive Bayes classifier (R e1071). In-frame beta chains were kept once TCRdb had trimmed the public reads at Q25 with fastp and called clones with MiXCR. Entries are consolidated by CDR3 protein sequence, retaining the most common genes and DNA. The V and J calls reflect TCRdb's pipeline rather than the authors' work. This sample holds a few hundred thousand distinct CDR3 sequences; about 20% were observed only once. The ten top clones hold 26% of the sample.

The sequence came from a young man with Graves' hyperthyroidism. Source material: blood. The chain links TRBV15 with TRBJ2-2, with the D gene not confidently named. The DNA sequence is given as TGTGCCACCAGCAGAGGGCCTGCTGGGGAGCTGTTTTTT. This sequence encodes CATSRGPAGELFF.